The sample holds many counts of the clone carrying this T cell receptor beta chain. What it binds is not known. The data were obtained in a study of T cells after yellow fever vaccination. Synthesis of TCR cDNA relied on 5'RACE template switching, which attached a universal primer site and UMIs. TCRdb fed the 5' RACE reads into MiXCR, producing one record per CDR3 protein. The sample contains around 27,000 distinct CDR3 sequences, around 4.3% of which appear only once. Findings of the study overall: Peak timing came faster in the weaker secondary response, day 5 versus 15. Highly abundant clonotypes carried over from the bulk population could end up in FACS-sorted repertoires as contaminants.

This specimen consisted of CD8+ T cells sorted from PBMCs, obtained 5 days after the yellow fever booster vaccination. This TCR was recovered from a man aged 25 to 45 who received the YFV17D yellow fever vaccine.

CDR3 amino acids: CASSMVQGLAPLHF. The CDR3 nucleotides are TGTGCCAGTAGTATGGTCCAGGGATTAGCACCCCTCCACTTT. The V call is TRBV19, the J call TRBJ1-6; TRBD1 is a possible D gene (5 bases). Germline lookup yields CDR1 LNHDA and CDR2 SQIVND (reference sequence). CDR3 length: 14 amino acids. V lost 3 bases, J lost 11 bases, and 14 bases lay in between.